This TCR beta chain was captured in a study of blood T cell repertoires in COVID-19. Turning to the study itself: For recovered donors of Cohort 3, there were two negative PCRs, clearance, or symptom resolution. Researchers got acute and convalescent COVID-19 samples from the United States, Italy and Spain.

This study enrolled people aged roughly 18 to 89 from about two dozen US geographic areas. Participants' reported clinical history set cohort assignment. The ends lost 7 bases at V and 1 base at J; junction bases unmatched: 8. This CDR3 is 15 amino acids long. Germline-derived CDR1 and CDR2 are LNHDA and SQIVND (reference sequence). TCRdb's table, derived via immunoSEQ multiplex PCR, lists solely in-frame clones and lacks some. The table records about 210,000 clones, 80% to 90% of them present only once. The chain combines TRBV19 with TRBJ1-1; 8 nucleotides agree with TRBD1. The sequence was collected from a man aged 30 to 45 in a cohort exposed to, infected with or recovered from COVID-19 (not recorded which). Material for sequencing was PBMCs or T cells enriched from blood (not recorded which). The CDR3 DNA is TGTGCCAGTACCGTGACAGGACAGGGGAACACTGAAGCTTTCTTT. It yields the protein CASTVTGQGNTEAFF.